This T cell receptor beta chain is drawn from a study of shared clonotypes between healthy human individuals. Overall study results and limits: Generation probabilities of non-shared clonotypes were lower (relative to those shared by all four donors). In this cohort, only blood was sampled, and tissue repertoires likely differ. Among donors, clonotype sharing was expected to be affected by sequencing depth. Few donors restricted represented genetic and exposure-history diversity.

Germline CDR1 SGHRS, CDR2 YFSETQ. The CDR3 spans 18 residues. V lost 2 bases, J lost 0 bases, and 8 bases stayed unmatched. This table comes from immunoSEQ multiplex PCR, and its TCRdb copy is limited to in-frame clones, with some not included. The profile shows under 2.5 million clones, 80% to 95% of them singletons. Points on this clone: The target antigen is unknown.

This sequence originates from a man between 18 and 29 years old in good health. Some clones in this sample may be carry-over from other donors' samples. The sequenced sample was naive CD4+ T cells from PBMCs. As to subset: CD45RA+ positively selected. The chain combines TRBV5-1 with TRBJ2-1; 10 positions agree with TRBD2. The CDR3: CASSLTSGTRSSYNEQFF. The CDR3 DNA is TGCGCCAGCAGCTTAACTAGCGGGACCAGGAGCTCCTACAATGAGCAGTTCTTC.